This T cell receptor beta chain was recovered during a study of OX40 agonist ivuxolimab in advanced cancers. The germline V gene encodes CDR1 SGHTA and CDR2 FQGTGA. V lost 2 bases and J 7 bases, leaving 18 bases between the germline ends. The CDR3 is made up of 15 amino acids. This clone was seen a single time. Generated by immunoSEQ multiplex PCR, the TCRdb table keeps only in-frame clones and is missing some. The repertoire consists of around 77,000 clones, with about 85% occurring once and the leading ten covering roughly 0.71%. The clonotype comes from an adult with an advanced solid tumor such as melanoma, head and neck, liver or kidney cancer. The specimen comprised CD4+ or CD8+ T cells sorted from blood, sampled in a trial of the OX40 agonist ivuxolimab. The V call is TRBV7-3, the J call TRBJ2-7; maybe TRBD2 (6 bases). Here the CDR3 reads CASSLGVRGADEQYF. DNA of the CDR3: TGTGCCAGCAGCTTAGGTGTTCGCGGGGCAGATGAGCAGTACTTC. Looking up the rest from reference TRBV7-3 and TRBJ2-7 gives the full variable domain: GAGVSQTPSNKVTEKGKYVELRCDPISGHTALYWYRQSLGQGPEFLIYFQGTGAADDSGLPNDRFFAVRPEGSVSTLKIQRTERGDSAVYLCASSLGVRGADEQYFGPGTRLTVT.